Listed here is a single T cell receptor (beta chain). Its specificity is unknown. The data are from a study of cytomegalovirus exposure and HLA in healthy donors. Whole-study results and caveats: Later on, analysis showed that most CMV-associated TCR beta chains appeared to be HLA-restricted. Immune exposure data for these donors was limited to CMV serostatus. Both high specificity and high sensitivity reportedly marked the classifier's diagnosis of cytomegalovirus status.

The PCR had 60 Vbeta and 13 Jbeta primers. TCRdb keeps only in-frame clones here, not all; method: immunoSEQ multiplex PCR. Found here are approximately 110,000 clones, around 15% of them singletons; the top ten hold approximately 0.8%. Trimming took off 0 bases at V and 0 bases at J, with 6 bases between the two ends. This CDR3 has 15 amino acids. CDR1 and CDR2 from the germline V gene are LNHDA and SQIVND (reference sequence). Sequencing was performed on PBMCs. The chain couples TRBV19 to TRBJ1-5; a possible D gene is TRBD1 (5 bases). The clonotype originates from a female donor in good health and CMV-seronegative. CDR3 loop: CASSIDRDSNQPQHF. The CDR3 nucleotides are TGTGCCAGTAGTATAGACAGGGATAGCAATCAGCCCCAGCATTTT.